These 32 T cell receptor beta chains originate from one sample sequenced in a study of shared clonotypes between healthy human individuals. TCRdb keeps only in-frame clones here, not all; method: immunoSEQ multiplex PCR. The sample comprises fewer than 550,000 clones, approximately 79% of which are singletons, and around 13% rests with the top ten. What was sequenced was PBMCs. These receptors all stem from a woman aged 40 to 49 in good health. Some clones in this sample may be carry-over from other donors' samples.

The table lists this clone with many counts. This chain links TRBV7-3 with TRBJ2-3; 8 nucleotides line up with TRBD2. Germline V CDR1 and CDR2: SGHTA, FQGTGA. Trimming took 2 bases from V and 2 from J; bases not matched to a gene: 12. The CDR3 totals 18 residues. The CDR3 DNA reads as TGTGCCAGCAGCTTACGGGGTAGACTAGCGACCTTCACAGATACGCAGTATTTT. Its translation: CASSLRGRLATFTDTQYF.

The chain has TRBV6-5 and TRBJ2-7, with 8 positions matching TRBD2. Germline V gene sequence: CDR1 MNHEY, CDR2 SVGAGI. Germline trimming cut 2 bases from V and 7 bases from J; bases unmatched to any gene: 10. The CDR3 length is 15 residues. CDR3 region: CASSYDGRALGEQYF. In DNA form, the CDR3 reads TGTGCCAGCAGTTACGACGGGAGGGCCCTGGGAGAGCAGTACTTC.

The chain uses TRBV20-1 and TRBJ2-3; 7 positions match TRBD2. Unmatched junction bases numbered 5, after V lost 4 bases and J lost 10 bases. Germline V gives CDR1 DFQATT, CDR2 SNEGSKA (reference sequence). The CDR3 loop spans 11 amino acids. CDR3 in DNA: TGCAGTGCTACGGAGCGGGATTCGCAGTATTTT. Translated: CSATERDSQYF.

CDR3 loop: CASSLVDRSQPQHF. CDR3 DNA: TGTGCCAGCAGTTTAGTGGACAGAAGTCAGCCCCAGCATTTT. The genes are TRBV28 and TRBJ1-5; D is possibly TRBD1 (6 bases). Germline V gene data show CDR1 as MDHEN and CDR2 as SYDVKM. The ends were cut back, 2 bases at V and 6 bases at J, with 11 bases in the middle. The CDR3 sequence is 14 residues long.

Regarding this clone: Given a far larger clone just one base away, this is likely a sequencing read error. Other DNA sequences in the same sample also yield this CDR3. The chain links TRBV7-3 to TRBJ2-2; D is perhaps TRBD1 (5 bases). V lost 2 bases and J lost 8, with 12 bases in between. The CDR3 length is 14 residues. Germline lookup yields CDR1 SGHTA and CDR2 FQGTGA. The CDR3 DNA sequence: TGTGCCAGCAGCTTATCAGGGCGGTCTGGGGAGCTGTTTTTT. It encodes CASSLSGRSGELFF.

This chain joins TRBV7-2 and TRBJ2-7; 8 positions match TRBD2. From germline, CDR1 is SGHTA and CDR2 FQGNSA. The CDR3 spans 15 residues. Trimming took 3 bases from V and 2 from J; bases not matched to a gene: 6. In DNA, the CDR3 is TGTGCCAGCAGCTTGGGGGTAGCGGGAACCTACGAGCAGTACTTC. Amino acids: CASSLGVAGTYEQYF.

Turning to this clone: In the same sample, other DNA sequences code for this CDR3. The gene calls are TRBV9 and TRBJ2-1, with D hard to call. CDR1 is SGDLS, CDR2 YYNGEE, per germline. The CDR3 sequence is 15 residues long. V lost 4 bases, J lost 2 bases, and 13 bases lay in between. CDR3 residues: CASSPRDTPYNEQFF. In nucleotides, the CDR3 is TGTGCCAGCAGCCCCCGAGACACCCCCTACAATGAGCAGTTCTTC.

This CDR3 is CASSEAGLWGEQFF. In DNA form, the CDR3 reads TGTGCCAGCAGTGAAGCGGGACTATGGGGGGAGCAGTTCTTC. The gene calls are TRBV6-1 and TRBJ2-1; TRBD2 matches at 7 bases. The CDR3 sequence is 14 residues long. Germline V gene data show CDR1 as MNHNS and CDR2 as SASEGT. J lost 10 bases, V lost 0 bases, and 6 bases had no gene match.

The rearrangement links TRBV7-3 to TRBJ2-2, with 13 bases that match TRBD2. The CDR3 has 16 residues. Germline V gene sequence: CDR1 SGHTA, CDR2 FQGTGA. Germline trimming cut 6 bases from V and 6 bases from J; bases unmatched to any gene: 7. CDR3 bases: TGTGCCAGCAGATTCGGACTAGCGGGAGAGGCCGGGGAGCTGTTTTTT. Translating gives CASRFGLAGEAGELFF.

The V call is TRBV4-3, the J call TRBJ1-4; TRBD1 is a possible D gene (5 bases). The V and J ends lost 4 bases and 6 bases respectively, with 21 bases between them. This CDR3 has 17 residues. In germline, CDR1 is LGHNA, CDR2 YSLEER. DNA of the CDR3: TGCGCCAGCAGCCCCTTTGGCGGGGCCGAAGCGGATGAAAAACTGTTTTTT. Protein product: CASSPFGGAEADEKLFF.

The rearrangement links TRBV28 to TRBJ2-1; 7 nucleotides line up with TRBD2. This CDR3 has 13 residues. CDR1 and CDR2 from the germline V gene are MDHEN and SYDVKM. Trimming cost V 8 bases and J 4 bases; bases outside gene matches: 5. Written as DNA, the CDR3 is TGTGCCAGCGCAACTAGCGTATACAATGAGCAGTTCTTC. Translating gives CASATSVYNEQFF.

The J gene is TRBJ2-2, the V gene TRBV30; TRBD1 might be the D (6 bases). Germline CDR1 and CDR2: GTSNPN and SVGIG (reference sequence). CDR3 length equals 14 residues. Trimming removed 6 bases at V and 0 bases at J, with 11 bases between. DNA of the CDR3: TGTGCCTGCTCGGGACAAGCGAACACCGGGGAGCTGTTTTTT. This translates into CACSGQANTGELFF.

The chain employs TRBV7-2 and TRBJ2-4, with TRBD2 matching 10 bases. V trimming: 5 bases; J trimming: 5 bases; junction bases outside the gene matches: 3. Per the germline V gene, CDR1 is SGHTA and CDR2 is FQGNSA. This CDR3 has 14 amino acids. The CDR3 region has the DNA TGTGCCAGCAGCCAAGGACTAGCGGAAAACATTCAGTACTTC. Protein: CASSQGLAENIQYF.

V and J are TRBV6-4 and TRBJ1-6, with 7 bases identical to TRBD1. The V segment lost 3 bases and the J segment 5 bases; nucleotides outside the gene matches: 4. The CDR3 is made up of 15 amino acids. Per germline, CDR1 MRHNA and CDR2 SNTAGT. Written as DNA, the CDR3 is TGTGCCAGCAGTGAAGAGGGGGCGGATAATTCACCCCTCCACTTT. This translates into CASSEEGADNSPLHF.

The chain combines TRBV5-4 with TRBJ2-7; 8 bases align to TRBD2. Germline CDR1 is SGHNT and CDR2 is YYREEE (reference sequence). The junction had 6 bases not matched to a gene; V was cut back by 3 bases and J by 13 bases. This CDR3 contains 11 residues. The CDR3 loop reads CASSYPGGLYF. The CDR3 coding sequence is TGTGCCAGCAGCTACCCGGGAGGGCTCTACTTC.

The chain couples TRBV11-2 to TRBJ1-2; TRBD1 matches at 7 bases. V trimming: 5 bases; J trimming: 4 bases; junction bases outside the gene matches: 4. Per germline, CDR1 SGHAT and CDR2 FQNNGV. The CDR3 consists of 13 residues. This CDR3 reads CASSPGTAYGYTF. The CDR3 DNA is TGTGCCAGCAGCCCCGGGACAGCCTATGGCTACACCTTC.

The chain joins TRBV11-2 to TRBJ1-4; perhaps TRBD1 as D (5 bases). This CDR3 is 14 amino acids long. From germline, CDR1 is SGHAT and CDR2 FQNNGV. Trimming removed 1 base at V and 6 bases at J, with 9 bases between. CDR3 loop: CASSLGGTDEKLFF. The CDR3 DNA reads TGTGCCAGCAGCTTAGGGGGCACGGATGAAAAACTGTTTTTT.

The chain employs TRBV19 and TRBJ2-1; no clear D gene. Germline lookup yields CDR1 LNHDA and CDR2 SQIVND (reference sequence). This CDR3 region has 13 residues. V was trimmed by 4 bases and J by 9 bases, leaving 13 bases between them. The CDR3 region has the DNA TGTGCCAGTAGTACGGTGTTCTTGGGTGAGCAGTTCTTC. It translates to CASSTVFLGEQFF.

This chain connects TRBV5-6 to TRBJ2-1; TRBD1 agrees at 8 bases. CDR1 SGHDT and CDR2 YYEEEE come from the germline V gene. CDR3 length: 15 amino acids. V lost 4 bases and J lost 6; bases outside the gene matches: 9. The CDR3 coding sequence is TGTGCCAGCAGCGTAGGACAGGGAACTTCCAATGAGCAGTTCTTC. It specifies CASSVGQGTSNEQFF. Supplemented by reference TRBV5-6 and TRBJ2-1, the full variable domain reads DAGVTQSPTHLIKTRGQQVTLRCSPKSGHDTVSWYQQALGQGPQFIFQYYEEEERQRGNFPDRFSGHQFPNYSSELNVNALLLGDSALYLCASSVGQGTSNEQFFGPGTRLTVL.

The rearrangement joins TRBV11-1 to TRBJ2-5; D gene unclear. Looked up from germline, CDR1 is SGHAT and CDR2 is FQDESV (reference sequence). The CDR3 totals 15 residues. Trimming took 2 bases from V and 5 from J, leaving 15 bases between them. The DNA of the CDR3 is TGTGCCAGCAGCTTAAAACTCCTGGACGTGGAGACCCAGTACTTC. Residues: CASSLKLLDVETQYF.

V is TRBV27 and J is TRBJ2-1, with a weak D call TRBD1 (7 bases). This CDR3 is built from 13 residues. In germline, CDR1 is MNHEY, CDR2 SMNVEV (reference sequence). The germline V and J ends were trimmed by 3 bases and 13 bases, with 16 bases remaining between them. CDR3 sequence (DNA): TGTGCCAGCAGTTTGTGGGCAGGGGGAGGACAGTTCTTC. Translated: CASSLWAGGGQFF.

This chain uses TRBV6-5 with TRBJ1-6, with D perhaps matching TRBD1 (5 bases). V was clipped by 10 bases and J by 8 bases, with 15 bases between them. The CDR3 spans 13 residues. Germline V gene data show CDR1 as MNHEY and CDR2 as SVGAGI. CDR3: CATRRGAYSPLHF. The CDR3 nucleotides read TGTGCCACCCGGAGGGGAGCTTATTCACCCCTCCACTTT.

This chain connects TRBV7-6 to TRBJ2-7; 10 bases match TRBD1. With 5 bases clipped from V and 3 bases from J, the junction kept 7 bases outside the gene matches. Germline lookup yields CDR1 SGHVS and CDR2 FNYEAQ. The CDR3 runs to 15 residues. CDR3 DNA: TGTGCCAGCAGCCCGGACAGGGGGTTCGGCTACGAGCAGTACTTC. It codes for CASSPDRGFGYEQYF.

This clone appeared a single time. This chain links TRBV9 with TRBJ2-5; 10 bases agree with TRBD1. The J segment lost 5 bases and the V segment lost 2 bases, leaving 12 bases of the junction unmatched. This CDR3 contains 17 residues. CDR1 and CDR2 (germline): SGDLS, YYNGEE. The CDR3 loop reads CASSVGTGASRWETQYF. CDR3 nucleotides: TGTGCCAGCAGCGTTGGGACAGGGGCTTCGCGGTGGGAGACCCAGTACTTC.

This chain connects TRBV29-1 to TRBJ1-3; no firm D call. The CDR3 totals 13 residues. The germline CDR1 and CDR2 sequences are SQVTM and ANQGSEA. Trimming removed 7 bases from V and 0 bases from J, with 10 bases in between. The CDR3 DNA is TGCAGCGCCCGGGCCACCTCTGGAAACACCATATATTTT. This encodes CSARATSGNTIYF.

On this clone: The sample has other DNA sequences that encode this CDR3 too. The chain combines TRBV7-3 with TRBJ2-1, with 9 bases fitting TRBD2. V lost 3 bases to trimming and J lost 0 bases; unmatched junction nucleotides: 0. The CDR3 length is 15 residues. The germline CDR1 and CDR2 sequences are SGHTA and FQGTGA. The CDR3: CASSFSGSSYNEQFF. In nucleotides, the CDR3 is TGTGCCAGCAGCTTTAGCGGGAGCTCCTACAATGAGCAGTTCTTC. The variable domain in full, completed from reference TRBV7-3 and TRBJ2-1, reads GAGVSQTPSNKVTEKGKYVELRCDPISGHTALYWYRQSLGQGPEFLIYFQGTGAADDSGLPNDRFFAVRPEGSVSTLKIQRTERGDSAVYLCASSFSGSSYNEQFFGPGTRLTVL.

The chain recombines TRBV6-5 with TRBJ2-7; 7 nucleotides align to TRBD1. This CDR3 has 14 residues. J lost 2 bases, V lost 2 bases, and 3 bases had no gene match. Germline V gene sequence: CDR1 MNHEY, CDR2 SVGAGI. DNA of the CDR3: TGTGCCAGCAGTTACCGGGGACAGCCCTACGAGCAGTACTTC. It is translated as CASSYRGQPYEQYF.

The chain recombines TRBV5-5 with TRBJ2-7, with 12 bases aligning to TRBD2. The CDR3 has 15 residues. Per germline, CDR1 SGHKS and CDR2 YYEKEE (reference sequence). The V gene end was trimmed by 3 bases and the J gene end by 3 bases; junction bases not matched to a gene: 4. The CDR3 is CASSSSTSGSYEQYF. In DNA, the CDR3 is TGTGCCAGCAGCTCGTCGACTAGCGGGAGCTACGAGCAGTACTTC.

The genes are TRBV28 and TRBJ1-2; possible D gene TRBD1, 6 bases. Germline lookup yields CDR1 MDHEN and CDR2 SYDVKM. CDR3 size: 16 residues. V lost 2 bases to trimming and J lost 4 bases, with 17 bases between them. This CDR3 reads CASSLESLGQSYGYTF. In DNA, the CDR3 is TGTGCCAGCAGTTTAGAGTCCCTAGGACAGAGCTATGGCTACACCTTC.

The V gene is TRBV2, the J gene TRBJ2-4; TRBD1 might be the D (5 bases). The CDR3 is 15 amino acids. V lost 2 bases to trimming and J lost 3 bases, with 11 bases between them. Germline lookup yields CDR1 SNHLY and CDR2 FYNNEI. CDR3 amino acids: CASSETGVVKNIQYF. DNA of the CDR3: TGTGCCAGCAGTGAAACAGGCGTCGTCAAAAACATTCAGTACTTC.

There are a few counts of this clone. The CDR3, as DNA: TGTGCCAGCAAGCAGCGGGAGAACACCGGGGAGCTGTTTTTT. This codes for CASKQRENTGELFF. This chain uses TRBV2 with TRBJ2-2; 7 bases match TRBD2. This CDR3 is built from 14 residues. Per the germline V gene, CDR1 is SNHLY and CDR2 is FYNNEI. Trimming at V came to 7 bases and at J to 1 base, leaving 3 bases not matched to a gene.

This clone has a handful of counts. The chain recombines TRBV5-4 with TRBJ2-2; weak D call: TRBD1 (6 bases). The V and J ends lost 4 bases and 5 bases respectively, with 15 bases between them. CDR1 and CDR2 (germline): SGHNT, YYREEE (reference sequence). The CDR3 is made up of 15 amino acids. The CDR3 bases are TGTGCCAGCAGCCTTTACAGGGTTAAGACCGGGGAGCTGTTTTTT. Translated: CASSLYRVKTGELFF.